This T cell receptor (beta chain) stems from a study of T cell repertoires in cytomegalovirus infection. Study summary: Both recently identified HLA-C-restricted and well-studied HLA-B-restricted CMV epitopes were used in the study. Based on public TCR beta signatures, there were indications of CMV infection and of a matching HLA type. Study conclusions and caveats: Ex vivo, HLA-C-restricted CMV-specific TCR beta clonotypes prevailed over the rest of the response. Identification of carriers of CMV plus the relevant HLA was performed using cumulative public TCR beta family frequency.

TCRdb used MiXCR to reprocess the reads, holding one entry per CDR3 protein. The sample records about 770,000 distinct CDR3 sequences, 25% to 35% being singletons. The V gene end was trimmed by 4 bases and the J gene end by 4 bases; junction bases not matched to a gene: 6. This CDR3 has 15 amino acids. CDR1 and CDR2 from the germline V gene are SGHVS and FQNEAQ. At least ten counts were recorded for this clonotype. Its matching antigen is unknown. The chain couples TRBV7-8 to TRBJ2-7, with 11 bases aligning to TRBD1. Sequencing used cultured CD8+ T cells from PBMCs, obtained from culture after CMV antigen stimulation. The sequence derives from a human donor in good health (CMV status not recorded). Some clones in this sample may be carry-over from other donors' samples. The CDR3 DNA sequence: TGTGCCAGCAGCTCAGAGGGGACAGGGGGATACGAGCAGTACTTC. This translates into CASSSEGTGGYEQYF.